The T cell receptor beta chain under discussion was sequenced for a study of siplizumab effects on memory and regulatory T cells. Overall study results and limits: Contribution to the alloresponse seemed major for naive T cells, which also seemed more diverse than memory cells.

Produced via immunoSEQ multiplex PCR; TCRdb's table is partial and in-frame only. The table shows tens of thousands of clones, with approximately 97% occurring only once. V was pared by 1 base and J by 10 bases, with 9 bases of the junction left unmatched. CDR1 is LNHDA, CDR2 SQIVND, per germline (reference sequence). The CDR3 runs to 15 residues. In regard to this clone: The antigen is undetermined.

The TCR was taken from a human donor in good health. This chain links TRBV19 with TRBJ2-2, with 7 bases that match TRBD1. The sample comprised naive CD8+ T cells sorted from blood. The chain's CDR3 is CASSIAEGARKELFF. CDR3 nucleotides: TGTGCCAGTAGTATAGCTGAGGGGGCGCGTAAGGAGCTGTTTTTT. The variable domain in full, completed from reference TRBV19 and TRBJ2-2, reads DGGITQSPKYLFRKEGQNVTLSCEQNLNHDAMYWYRQDPGQGLRLIYYSQIVNDFQKGDIAEGYSVSREKKESFPLTVTSAQKNPTAFYLCASSIAEGARKELFFGEGSRLTVL.